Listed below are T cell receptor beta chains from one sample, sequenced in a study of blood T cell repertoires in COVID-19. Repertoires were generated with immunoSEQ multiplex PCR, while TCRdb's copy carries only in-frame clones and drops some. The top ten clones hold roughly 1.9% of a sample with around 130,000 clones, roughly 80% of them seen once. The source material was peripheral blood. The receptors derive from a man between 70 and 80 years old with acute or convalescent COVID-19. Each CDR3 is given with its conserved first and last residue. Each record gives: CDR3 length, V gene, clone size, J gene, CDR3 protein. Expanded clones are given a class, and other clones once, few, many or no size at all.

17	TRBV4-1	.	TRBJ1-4	CASSQSSQGRASEKLFF
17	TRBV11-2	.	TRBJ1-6	CASSLVSGGQGGSPLHF
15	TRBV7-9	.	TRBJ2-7	CASSYPRRGIGEQYF
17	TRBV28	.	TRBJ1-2	CASSLAGRTGKDYGYTF
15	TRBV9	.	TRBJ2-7	CASSPFMGGSYEQYF
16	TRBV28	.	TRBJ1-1	CASSFQLRGMNTEAFF
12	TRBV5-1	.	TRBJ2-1	CASSLDGNEQFF
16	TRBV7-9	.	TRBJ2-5	CASSSFLAGGQETQYF
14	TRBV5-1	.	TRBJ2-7	CASSSGQGTHEQYF
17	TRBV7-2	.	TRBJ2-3	CASSPGTSGGATDTQYF
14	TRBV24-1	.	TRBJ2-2	CATFSTGGAGELFF
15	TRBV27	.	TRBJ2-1	CASSARTGWGNEQFF
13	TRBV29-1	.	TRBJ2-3	CSVCLAASDTQYF
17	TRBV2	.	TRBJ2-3	CASIPASGGGSTDTQYF
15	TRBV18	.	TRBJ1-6	CASSPNQPGNSPLHF
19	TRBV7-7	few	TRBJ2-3	CASRSGTHEIGDPTDTQYF
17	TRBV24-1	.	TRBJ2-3	CATSDPPGQGKLDTQYF
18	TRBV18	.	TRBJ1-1	CASSPKLLVGRENTEAFF
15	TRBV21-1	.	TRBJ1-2	CASSRTHRASHGYTF
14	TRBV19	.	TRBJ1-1	CASSGQGRNTEAFF
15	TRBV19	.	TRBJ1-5	CASSILTGKNQPQHF
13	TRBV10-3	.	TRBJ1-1	CATQGVMNTEAFF
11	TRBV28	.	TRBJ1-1	CASSRGAEAFF
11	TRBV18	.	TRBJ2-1	CASSTDNEQFF
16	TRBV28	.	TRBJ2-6	CASRPGQSSGANVLTF
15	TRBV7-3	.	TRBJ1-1	CASSLTPGGNTEAFF
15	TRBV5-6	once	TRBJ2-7	CASSLRGLTLAEQYF
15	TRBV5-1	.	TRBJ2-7	CASSPTAGSSYEQYF
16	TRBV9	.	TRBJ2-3	CASSENEAGSTDTQYF
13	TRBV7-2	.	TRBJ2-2	CASSPSVTGELFF
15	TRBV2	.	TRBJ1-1	CASSRDRGMNTEAFF
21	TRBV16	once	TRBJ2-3	CASSQGTFLRDRAAVTDTQYF
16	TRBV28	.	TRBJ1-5	CASSFLRDRVNQLQHF
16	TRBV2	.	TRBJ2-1	CASSDLAASSYNEQFF
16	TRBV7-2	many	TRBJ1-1	CASSSRPGPLNTEAFF
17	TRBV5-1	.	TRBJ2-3	CASSPSVARSLTDTQYF
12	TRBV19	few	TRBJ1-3	CASSEAGNTIYF
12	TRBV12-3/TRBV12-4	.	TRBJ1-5	CASSFFGQPQHF
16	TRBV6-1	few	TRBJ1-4	CASSELGGSTNEKLFF
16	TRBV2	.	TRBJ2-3	CASSEELAGGKNTQYF
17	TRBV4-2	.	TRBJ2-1	CASSQDRGLAGHNEQFF
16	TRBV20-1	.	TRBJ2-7	CSAIDPLAGGGYEQYF
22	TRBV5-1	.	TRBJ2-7	CASSFRPASVSTARGRSYEQYF
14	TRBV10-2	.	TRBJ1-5	CASSDRAWRQPQHF
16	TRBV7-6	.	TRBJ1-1	CASSSRVGYSGTEAFF
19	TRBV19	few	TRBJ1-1	CASSIGQAAIIKMNTEAFF
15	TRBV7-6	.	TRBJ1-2	CASSQEAGINYGYTF
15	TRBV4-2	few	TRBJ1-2	CASSQDGGGNYGYTF
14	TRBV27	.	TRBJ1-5	CASRPWGGNQPQHF
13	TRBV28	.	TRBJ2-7	CASTSGFPYEQYF
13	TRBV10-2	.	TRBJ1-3	CASGTPSGNTIYF
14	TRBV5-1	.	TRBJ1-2	CASSLTGSEGGYTF
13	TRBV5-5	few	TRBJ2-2	CASSAIYTGELFF
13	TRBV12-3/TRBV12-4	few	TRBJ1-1	CASSRGVETEAFF
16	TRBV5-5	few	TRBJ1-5	CASSLTGVESNQPQHF
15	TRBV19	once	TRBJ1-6	CASSLTGVNNSPLHF
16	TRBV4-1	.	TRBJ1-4	CASSQGQGGTNEKLFF